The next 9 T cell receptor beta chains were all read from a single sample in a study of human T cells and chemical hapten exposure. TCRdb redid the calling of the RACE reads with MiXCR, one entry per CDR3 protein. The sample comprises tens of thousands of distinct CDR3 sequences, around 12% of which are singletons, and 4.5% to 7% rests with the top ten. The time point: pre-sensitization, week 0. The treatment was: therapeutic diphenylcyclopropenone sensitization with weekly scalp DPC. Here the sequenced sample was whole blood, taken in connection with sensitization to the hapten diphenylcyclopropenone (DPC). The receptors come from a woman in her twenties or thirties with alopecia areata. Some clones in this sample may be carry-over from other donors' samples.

Here the CDR3 DNA reads TGTGCCAGCAGCTTAGGAAGAGGGGAAGCGGGAGGTGAGCAGTTCTTC. Amino acids: CASSLGRGEAGGEQFF. This chain connects TRBV11-2 to TRBJ2-1, with 9 bases identical to TRBD2. Per the germline V gene, CDR1 is SGHAT and CDR2 is FQNNGV. The CDR3 covers 16 residues. The J segment lost 9 bases and the V segment lost 1 base, leaving 10 bases of the junction unmatched. The full variable domain, in which reference TRBV11-2 and TRBJ2-1 provide the parts outside the CDR3, is EAGVAQSPRYKIIEKRQSVAFWCNPISGHATLYWYQQILGQGPKLLIQFQNNGVVDDSQLPKDRFSAERLKGVDSTLKIQPAKLEDSAVYLCASSLGRGEAGGEQFFGPGTRLTVL.

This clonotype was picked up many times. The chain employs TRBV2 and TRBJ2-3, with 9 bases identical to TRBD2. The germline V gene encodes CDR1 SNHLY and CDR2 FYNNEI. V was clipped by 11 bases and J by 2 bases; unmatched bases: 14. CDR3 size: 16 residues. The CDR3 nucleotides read TGTGCCTCCCAGCGGGGGGCGGATAAAAACACAGATACGCAGTATTTT. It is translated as CASQRGADKNTDTQYF.

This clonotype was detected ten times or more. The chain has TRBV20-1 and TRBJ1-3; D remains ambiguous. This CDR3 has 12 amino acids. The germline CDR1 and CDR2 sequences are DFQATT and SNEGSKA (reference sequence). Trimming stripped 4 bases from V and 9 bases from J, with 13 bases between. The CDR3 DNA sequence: TGCAGTGCTACCCATTCCGAGCGCACCATATATTTT. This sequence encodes CSATHSERTIYF.

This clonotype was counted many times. CDR3 nucleotide sequence: TGTGCCAGCAGTTTACAGGGGGCGGGGACTGAAGCTTTCTTT. It encodes CASSLQGAGTEAFF. The genes are TRBV28 and TRBJ1-1; 8 bases map to TRBD1. The V segment lost 2 bases and the J segment 5 bases; nucleotides outside the gene matches: 4. Germline CDR1 and CDR2: MDHEN and SYDVKM. The CDR3 runs to 14 residues.

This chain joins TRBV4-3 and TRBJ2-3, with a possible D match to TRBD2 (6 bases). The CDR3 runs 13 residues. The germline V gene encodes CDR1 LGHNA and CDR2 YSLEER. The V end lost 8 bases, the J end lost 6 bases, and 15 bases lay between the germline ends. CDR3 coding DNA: TGCGCCAGCGGGGACTCCTGGATCGATACGCAGTATTTT. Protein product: CASGDSWIDTQYF.

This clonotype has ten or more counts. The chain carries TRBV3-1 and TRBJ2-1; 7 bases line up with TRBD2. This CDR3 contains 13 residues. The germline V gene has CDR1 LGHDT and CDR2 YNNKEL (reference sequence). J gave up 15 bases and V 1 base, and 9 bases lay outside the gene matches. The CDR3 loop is CASSQGRERGRFF. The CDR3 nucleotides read TGTGCCAGCAGCCAAGGGAGGGAGCGGGGCCGGTTCTTC.

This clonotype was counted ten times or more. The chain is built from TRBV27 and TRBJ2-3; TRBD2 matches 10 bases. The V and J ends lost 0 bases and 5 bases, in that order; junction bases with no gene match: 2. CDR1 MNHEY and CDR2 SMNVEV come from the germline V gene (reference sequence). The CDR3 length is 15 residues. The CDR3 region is CASSLSPSGRDTQYF. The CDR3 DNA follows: TGTGCCAGCAGTTTATCTCCTAGCGGGAGAGATACGCAGTATTTT.

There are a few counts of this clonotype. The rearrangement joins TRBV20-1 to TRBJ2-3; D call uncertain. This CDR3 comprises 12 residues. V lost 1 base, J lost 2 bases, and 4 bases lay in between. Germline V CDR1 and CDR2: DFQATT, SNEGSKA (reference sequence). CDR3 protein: CSARVNTDTQYF. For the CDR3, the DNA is TGCAGTGCTAGAGTGAACACAGATACGCAGTATTTT.

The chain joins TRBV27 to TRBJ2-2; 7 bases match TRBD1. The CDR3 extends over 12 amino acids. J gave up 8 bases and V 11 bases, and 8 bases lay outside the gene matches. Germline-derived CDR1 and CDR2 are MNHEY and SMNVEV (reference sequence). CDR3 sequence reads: CAQGGGGGELFF. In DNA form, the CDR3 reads TGTGCCCAAGGGGGCGGTGGTGGGGAGCTGTTTTTT.